A selection of T cell receptor beta chains follows, all from one sample in a study of shared clonotypes between healthy human individuals. Repertoires were generated with immunoSEQ multiplex PCR, while TCRdb's copy carries only in-frame clones and drops some. This table holds about 750,000 clones, 92% found once. Sequenced input: naive CD8+ T cells sorted from blood. The source of these receptors is a man under 40 in good health. CDR3s include the opening cysteine and the closing phenylalanine or tryptophan.

v_gene	j_gene	CDR3aa
TRBV9	TRBJ2-3	CASTSGYRTDTQYF
TRBV10-2	TRBJ1-5	CASSESGQGSNQPQHF
TRBV2	TRBJ2-2	CASSGLADNTGELFF
TRBV14	TRBJ2-7	CASSQADRKYEQYF
TRBV21-1	TRBJ2-5	CASSKPGQGGETQYF
TRBV10-3	TRBJ1-2	CAISESGGNYGYTF
TRBV7-2	TRBJ2-1	CASKPSGRASNEQFF
TRBV11-2	TRBJ2-7	CASSAASGGDEQYF
TRBV7-2	TRBJ2-3	CASSLVGGDTDTQYF
TRBV5-1	TRBJ2-5	CASSLTQETQYF
TRBV2	TRBJ2-1	CASSPTWTGEDINEQFF
TRBV2	TRBJ2-1	CASLNNEQFF
TRBV30	TRBJ1-2	CACDSSSFYGYTF
TRBV7-3	TRBJ2-1	CASSLVPSGSRSEQFF
TRBV6-6	TRBJ2-1	CASSYTLGNPYNEQFF
TRBV7-7	TRBJ2-5	CASSPSGRGQETQYF
TRBV27	TRBJ2-3	CASSSDTGLGTDTQYF
TRBV18	TRBJ2-3	CASSPVTAGEDTQYF
TRBV28	TRBJ2-6	CASSSLKMGANVLTF
TRBV18	TRBJ2-1	CASSPGQGNEQFF
TRBV28	TRBJ1-5	CASSPPPRAVGPQHF
TRBV4-3	TRBJ2-3	CASSQDRISRRNTDTQYF
TRBV4-1	TRBJ2-7	CASSQDSENLGEQYF
TRBV21-1	TRBJ2-7	CASSKAVQGKDYEQYF